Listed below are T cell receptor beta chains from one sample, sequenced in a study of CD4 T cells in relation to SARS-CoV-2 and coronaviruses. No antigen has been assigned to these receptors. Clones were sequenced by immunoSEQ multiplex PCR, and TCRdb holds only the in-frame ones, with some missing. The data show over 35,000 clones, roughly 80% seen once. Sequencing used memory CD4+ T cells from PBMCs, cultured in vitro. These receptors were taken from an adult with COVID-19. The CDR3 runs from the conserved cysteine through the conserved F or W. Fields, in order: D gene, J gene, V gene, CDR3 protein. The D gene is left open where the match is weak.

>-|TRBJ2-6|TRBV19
CASSIGASGANVLTF
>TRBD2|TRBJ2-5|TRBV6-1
CASSEAPSGVQETQYF
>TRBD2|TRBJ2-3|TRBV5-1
CASSLVASGRIGTDTQYF
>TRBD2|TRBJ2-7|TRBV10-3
CAIRASGTYEQYF
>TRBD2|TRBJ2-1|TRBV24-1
CATSDLPGLAGLNEQFF
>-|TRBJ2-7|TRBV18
CASSPPGNYEQYF
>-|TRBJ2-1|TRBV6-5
CASTRYNEQFF
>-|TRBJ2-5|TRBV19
CASRMGVTETQYF
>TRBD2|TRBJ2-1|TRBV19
CASNSGRANEQFF
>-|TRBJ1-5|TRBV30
CAWSLGRRNSNQPQHF
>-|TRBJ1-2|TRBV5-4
CASSIDLVGGYTF
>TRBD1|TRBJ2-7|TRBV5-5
CASSSGQSYEQYF
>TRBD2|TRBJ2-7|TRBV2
CASSGTSGNSYEQYF
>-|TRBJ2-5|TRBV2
CASSRWGEETQYF
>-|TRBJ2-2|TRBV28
CASSSTRQARGPGELFF
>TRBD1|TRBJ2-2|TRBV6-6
CASSRQGNTGELFF
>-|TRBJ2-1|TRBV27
CASHSRGSSYNEQFF
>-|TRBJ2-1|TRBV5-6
CASSSDPRGPYNEQFF
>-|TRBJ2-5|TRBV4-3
CASSQAARGAQETQYF
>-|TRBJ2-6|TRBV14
CASSQAGRWDGANVLTF
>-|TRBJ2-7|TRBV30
CAWSAPRYEQYF
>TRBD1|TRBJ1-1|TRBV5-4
CASSSPKDRGVNTEAFF
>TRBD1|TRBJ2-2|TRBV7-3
CASSFRQGAVGGELFF
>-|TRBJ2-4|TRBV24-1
CATSHRGGGENIQYF
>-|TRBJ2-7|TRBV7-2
CASSLSSYEQYF
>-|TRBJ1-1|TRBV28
CASSFESGNTEAFF
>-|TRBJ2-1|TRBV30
CAWRGPTTTYNEQFF
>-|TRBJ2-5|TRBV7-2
CASSRNRQETQYF
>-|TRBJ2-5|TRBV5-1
CASSWFTGTGETQYF
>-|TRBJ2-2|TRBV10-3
CAIRRISPGELFF
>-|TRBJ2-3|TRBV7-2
CASSFRGAGPITDTQYF
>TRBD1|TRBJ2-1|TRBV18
CASSPDRVIYNEQFF
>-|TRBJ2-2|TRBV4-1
CASSPGANTGELFF
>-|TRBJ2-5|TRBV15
CATSRAEETQYF
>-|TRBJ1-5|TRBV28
CASSFNEGLAQHF
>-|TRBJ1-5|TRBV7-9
CASSLGPQPQHF
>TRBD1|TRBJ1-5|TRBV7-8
CASSSRSGTGSNQPQHF
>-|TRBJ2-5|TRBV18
CASSPGTDGETQYF
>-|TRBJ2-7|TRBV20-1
CSAGLADEQYF
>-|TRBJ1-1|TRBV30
CAWSKLRNTGFVAFF
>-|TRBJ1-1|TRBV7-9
CASSYEGSTEAFF
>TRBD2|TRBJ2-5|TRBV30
CALILAAQETQYF
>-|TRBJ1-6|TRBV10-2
CASSGRGDSPLHF
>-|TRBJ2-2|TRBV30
CAWSVFTAGELFF
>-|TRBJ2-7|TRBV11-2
CASSLMAGTYEQYF
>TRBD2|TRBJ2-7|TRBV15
CATSTYREGYEQYF
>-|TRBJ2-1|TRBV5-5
CASSLFAYTYNEQFF
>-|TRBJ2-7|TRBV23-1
CASKQTGKETYEQYF
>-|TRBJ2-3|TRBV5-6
CASSLESRGAADTQYF
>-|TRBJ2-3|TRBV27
CASSFGWGQTDTQYF
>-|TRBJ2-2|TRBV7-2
CASSLQGITGELFF
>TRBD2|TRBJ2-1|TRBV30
CAWSMPVTSGTNEQFF
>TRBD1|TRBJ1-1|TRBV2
CASSRQGYTEAFF
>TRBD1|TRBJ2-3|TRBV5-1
CASRAGGASDTQYF
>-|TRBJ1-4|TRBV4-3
CASSQESPRGRGATTNEKLFF
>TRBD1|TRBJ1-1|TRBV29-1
CSVDGEVGQGMNTEAFF
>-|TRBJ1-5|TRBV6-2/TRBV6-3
CASSYSTDTQPQHF